These 5 T cell receptor beta chains were all obtained from the same sample, sequenced in a study of CD8 T cells in Susac syndrome. An input of roughly 0.5 to 1 ug of RNA was subjected to reverse transcription using random hexamers. Each CDR3 protein gets one entry after TCRdb re-called the immunoSEQ multiplex PCR reads with MiXCR. The sample holds about 200,000 distinct CDR3 sequences, more than 85% seen once. Source material: CD4+ T cells from PBMCs. The source of these receptors is a human donor with multiple sclerosis.

This chain links TRBV2 with TRBJ2-5; 7 positions match TRBD1. Germline V CDR1 and CDR2: SNHLY, FYNNEI. V trimming: 4 bases; J trimming: 3 bases; junction bases outside the gene matches: 8. The CDR3 spans 15 residues. The chain's CDR3 is CASSALGTAKETQYF. In nucleotides, the CDR3 is TGTGCCAGCAGTGCTCTTGGGACAGCCAAAGAGACCCAGTACTTC.

CDR3 in DNA: TGCAGTGCTATGCGCGGGGGGGTCTCCTACAATGAGCAGTTCTTC. It yields the protein CSAMRGGVSYNEQFF. The chain couples TRBV20-1 to TRBJ2-1; 9 bases line up with TRBD2. Germline CDR1 reads DFQATT; CDR2 reads SNEGSKA (reference sequence). J lost 0 bases, V lost 4 bases, and 4 bases had no gene match. This CDR3 has 15 residues.

This sequence joins TRBV29-1 and TRBJ2-3; no clear D. Per germline, CDR1 SQVTM and CDR2 ANQGSEA. The CDR3 is 14 amino acids. Trimming stripped 7 bases from V and 5 bases from J, with 19 bases between. As DNA, the CDR3 is TGCAGCGGTAAAAGGGTAGGACCCGGAGATACGCAGTATTTT. Protein product: CSGKRVGPGDTQYF.

The gene calls are TRBV14 and TRBJ2-1, with 7 bases lining up with TRBD1. This CDR3 spans 15 amino acids. The junction had 1 base not matched to a gene; V was cut back by 1 base and J by 1 base. Germline V gene lookup returns CDR1 SGHDN and CDR2 FVKESK. The CDR3: CASSQGRGSYNEQFF. CDR3 coding DNA: TGTGCCAGCAGCCAAGGCAGGGGGTCCTACAATGAGCAGTTCTTC.

This chain links TRBV15 with TRBJ1-5; tentative D call: TRBD1 (5 bases). Trimming stripped 7 bases from V and 0 bases from J, with 10 bases between. Germline V gives CDR1 LNHNV, CDR2 YYDKDF (reference sequence). This CDR3 has 14 residues. Here the CDR3 reads CATKVDSSNQPQHF. Written as DNA, the CDR3 is TGTGCCACCAAGGTCGACAGTAGCAATCAGCCCCAGCATTTT.